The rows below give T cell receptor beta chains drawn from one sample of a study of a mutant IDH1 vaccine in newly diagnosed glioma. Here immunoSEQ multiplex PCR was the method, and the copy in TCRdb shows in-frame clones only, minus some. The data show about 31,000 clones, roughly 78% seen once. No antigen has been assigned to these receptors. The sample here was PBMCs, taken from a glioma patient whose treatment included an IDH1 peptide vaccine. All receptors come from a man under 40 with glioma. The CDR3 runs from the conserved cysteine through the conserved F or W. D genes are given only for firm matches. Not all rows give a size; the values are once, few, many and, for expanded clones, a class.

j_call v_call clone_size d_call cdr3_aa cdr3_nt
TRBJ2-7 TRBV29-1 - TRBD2 CSVPGLAGGPEQYF TGCAGCGTTCCAGGACTAGCGGGAGGGCCAGAGCAGTACTTC
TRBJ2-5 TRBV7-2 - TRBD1 CASSFSGGWETQYF TGTGCCAGCAGCTTTTCAGGGGGCTGGGAGACCCAGTACTTC
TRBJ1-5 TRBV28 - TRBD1 CASSVAGQGSNQPQHF TGTGCCAGCAGTGTCGCGGGACAGGGGAGCAATCAGCCCCAGCATTTT
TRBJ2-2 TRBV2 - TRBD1 CASTPTGTNTGELFF TGTGCCAGCACCCCGACAGGGACGAACACCGGGGAGCTGTTTTTT
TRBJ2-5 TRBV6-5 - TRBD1 CASSTRDRDWETQYF TGTGCCAGCAGTACCCGGGACAGAGATTGGGAGACCCAGTACTTC
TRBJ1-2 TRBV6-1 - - CASSLEREGYTF TGTGCCAGCAGCCTGGAGCGTGAGGGCTACACCTTC
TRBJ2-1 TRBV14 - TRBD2 CASSQPSGIGPYNEQFF TGTGCCAGCAGCCAACCTAGCGGGATTGGTCCCTACAATGAGCAGTTCTTC
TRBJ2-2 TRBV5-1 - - CASSLLRRNTGELFF TGCGCCAGCAGCTTGCTTCGGAGGAACACCGGGGAGCTGTTTTTT
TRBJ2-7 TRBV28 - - CASSFRALSYEQYF TGTGCCAGCAGTTTCCGGGCCCTCTCCTACGAGCAGTACTTC
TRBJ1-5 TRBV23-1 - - CASSQLRGNQPQHF TGCGCCAGCAGTCAATTAAGAGGAAATCAGCCCCAGCATTTT
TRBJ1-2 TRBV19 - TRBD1 CASRSDRVGANYGYTF TGTGCCAGTAGATCGGACAGGGTCGGGGCTAACTATGGCTACACCTTC
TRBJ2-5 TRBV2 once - CASSVGRDETQYF TGTGCCAGCAGTGTGGGTAGGGACGAGACCCAGTACTTC
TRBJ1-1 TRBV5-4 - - CASSPQTVLNTEAFF TGTGCCAGCAGCCCGCAGACAGTTCTGAACACTGAAGCTTTCTTT
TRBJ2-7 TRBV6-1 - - CASSEAEGSYEQYF TGTGCCAGCAGTGAAGCGGAGGGCAGCTACGAGCAGTACTTC
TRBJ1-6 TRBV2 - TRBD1 CASRDRRSSYNSPLHF TGTGCCAGTCGGGACAGGCGAAGCTCCTATAATTCACCCCTCCACTTT
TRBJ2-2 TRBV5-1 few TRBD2 CASSLAGLAGGTGELFF TGCGCCAGCAGCTTGGCCGGACTAGCGGGAGGGACCGGGGAGCTGTTTTTT
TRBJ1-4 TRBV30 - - CAWNEIGRGLFF TGTGCCTGGAATGAGATCGGTCGGGGACTGTTTTTT
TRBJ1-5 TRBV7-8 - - CASSLNVADQPQHF TGTGCCAGCAGCTTAAATGTGGCAGATCAGCCCCAGCATTTT
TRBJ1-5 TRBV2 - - CASSSPPRGGQPQHF TGTGCCAGCAGTTCCCCTCCGCGGGGCGGTCAGCCCCAGCATTTT
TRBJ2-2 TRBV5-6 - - CASSLVGRGGTGELFF TGTGCCAGCAGCTTGGTGGGCAGGGGAGGTACCGGGGAGCTGTTTTTT
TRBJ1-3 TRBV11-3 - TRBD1 CASSQGQEDTIYF TGTGCCAGCAGCCAAGGACAGGAAGACACCATATATTTT
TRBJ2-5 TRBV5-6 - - CASSLVGGRETQYF TGTGCCAGCAGCTTGGTGGGGGGCAGGGAGACCCAGTACTTC
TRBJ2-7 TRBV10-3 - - CAISVGGNEQYF TGTGCCATCAGTGTCGGAGGGAACGAGCAGTACTTC
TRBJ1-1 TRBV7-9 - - CASSTTTVNTEAFF TGTGCCAGCAGCACAACGACAGTGAACACTGAAGCTTTCTTT
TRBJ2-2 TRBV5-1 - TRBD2 CASSPWTSGNTGELFF TGCGCCAGCAGCCCGTGGACTAGCGGGAACACCGGGGAGCTGTTTTTT
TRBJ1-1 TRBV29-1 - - CSVEEEVTLNTEAFF TGCAGCGTTGAAGAGGAAGTTACTCTGAACACTGAAGCTTTCTTT
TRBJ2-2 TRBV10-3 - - CAISENRERTGELFF TGTGCCATCAGTGAGAACAGGGAAAGGACCGGGGAGCTGTTTTTT
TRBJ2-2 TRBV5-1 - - CASSRRGPGELFF TGCGCCAGCAGCCGCAGGGGCCCCGGGGAGCTGTTTTTT
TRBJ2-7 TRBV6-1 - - CASIGPNFYEQYF TGTGCCAGCATCGGCCCGAACTTTTACGAGCAGTACTTC
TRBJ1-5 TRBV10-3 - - CAISFTGYPNQPQHF TGTGCCATCAGTTTTACAGGGTACCCTAATCAGCCCCAGCATTTT
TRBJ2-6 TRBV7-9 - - CASSLVSSGANVLTF TGTGCCAGCAGCTTAGTCAGCTCTGGGGCCAACGTCCTGACTTTC
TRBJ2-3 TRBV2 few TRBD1 CASSTDRSSTDTQYF TGTGCCAGCAGCACGGACAGGTCTAGCACAGATACGCAGTATTTT
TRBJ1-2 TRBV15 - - CATSTSLGFLVDYGYTF TGTGCCACCAGCACTTCCCTCGGGTTCTTGGTCGACTATGGCTACACCTTC
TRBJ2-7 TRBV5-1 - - CASSLAINEQYF TGCGCCAGCAGCTTGGCCATAAACGAGCAGTACTTC
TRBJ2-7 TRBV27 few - CASSLGVTSYEQYF TGTGCCAGCAGTTTAGGGGTGACCTCCTACGAGCAGTACTTC
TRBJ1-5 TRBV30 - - CAWSEAGENQPQHF TGTGCCTGGAGTGAGGCAGGGGAGAATCAGCCCCAGCATTTT
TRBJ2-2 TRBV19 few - CASSIPGGYSPGELFF TGTGCCAGTAGTATCCCTGGGGGATATTCCCCCGGGGAGCTGTTTTTT
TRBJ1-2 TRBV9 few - CASSAGSYGYTF TGTGCCAGCAGCGCAGGGAGCTATGGCTACACCTTC
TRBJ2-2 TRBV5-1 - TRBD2 CASSFSGSVTGELFF TGCGCCAGCAGCTTTAGCGGGAGTGTTACCGGGGAGCTGTTTTTT
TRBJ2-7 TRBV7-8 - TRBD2 CASSLGLAETYEQYF TGTGCCAGCAGCTTAGGACTAGCGGAAACCTACGAGCAGTACTTC
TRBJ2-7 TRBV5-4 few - CASSPGVTRGREQYF TGTGCCAGCAGCCCAGGGGTTACCCGGGGGCGCGAGCAGTACTTC
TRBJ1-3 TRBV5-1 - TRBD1 CASSSGTGGASGNTIYF TGCGCCAGCAGCTCTGGGACAGGGGGCGCATCTGGAAACACCATATATTTT
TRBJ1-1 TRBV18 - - CASSPRGADTEAFF TGTGCCAGCTCACCACGGGGGGCTGACACTGAAGCTTTCTTT